The 8 T cell receptor beta chains reported below all come from one sample, sequenced in a study of blood T cell repertoires in COVID-19. Some clones are missing from TCRdb's copy, which holds only in-frame ones; the method was immunoSEQ multiplex PCR. The sample has about 140,000 clones, roughly 90% seen once. Input material: peripheral blood. Receptors originate from a man aged 45-60 years with active or convalescent COVID-19.

V usage is TRBV13 and J usage is TRBJ1-1, with TRBD1 matching 7 bases. Germline-derived CDR1 and CDR2 are PRHDT and FYEKMQ (reference sequence). The CDR3 contains 16 residues. Trimming cost V 0 bases and J 1 base; bases outside gene matches: 5. The CDR3 DNA reads TGTGCCAGCAGCTTAGGCCAGAACAGGGGGAACACTGAAGCTTTCTTT. Its translation is CASSLGQNRGNTEAFF.

Only one count was recorded for this clone. The chain recombines TRBV6-5 with TRBJ1-2; TRBD1 matches 10 bases. CDR1 is MNHEY and CDR2 is SVGAGI in the germline V gene. The CDR3 runs 16 residues. V trimming: 1 base; J trimming: 3 bases; junction bases outside the gene matches: 5. CDR3 in DNA: TGTGCCAGCAGTTACTACCGGGACAGGGGTGACTATGGCTACACCTTC. It specifies CASSYYRDRGDYGYTF.

The chain combines TRBV27 with TRBJ2-2; perhaps TRBD1 as D (5 bases). Germline CDR1 and CDR2: MNHEY and SMNVEV (reference sequence). V dropped 6 bases and J dropped 5 bases, with 10 bases sitting between them. The CDR3 spans 13 residues. Written as DNA, the CDR3 is TGTGCCAGCAGCGTCAGGGAAACCGGGGAGCTGTTTTTT. Its protein is CASSVRETGELFF.

V and J are TRBV6-6 and TRBJ2-2, with 10 bases lining up with TRBD2. The germline CDR1 and CDR2 sequences are MNHNY and SVGAGI (reference sequence). Trimming removed 5 bases from V and 1 base from J; junction bases left unmatched: 1. This CDR3 region has 15 residues. For the CDR3, the DNA is TGTGCCAGCAGTCGGACTAGCGGGAACACCGGGGAGCTGTTTTTT. It specifies CASSRTSGNTGELFF.

This chain links TRBV16 with TRBJ2-3; 10 bases line up with TRBD2. This CDR3 contains 17 residues. Trimming cost V 4 bases and J 0 bases; bases outside gene matches: 7. CDR1 and CDR2 from the germline V gene are KGHSY and FQNENV. CDR3 coding DNA: TGTGCCAGCAGCCCACCGGGACTAGCGCCTAGCACAGATACGCAGTATTTT. Translating it yields CASSPPGLAPSTDTQYF.

This chain connects TRBV5-1 to TRBJ2-7; 8 bases match TRBD1. The germline gives CDR1 SGHRS, CDR2 YFSETQ. The V and J ends lost 8 bases and 0 bases, in that order; junction bases with no gene match: 7. This CDR3 comprises 14 residues. The CDR3 is CASRGQGSSYEQYF. The CDR3 DNA is TGCGCCAGTCGAGGACAGGGAAGCTCCTACGAGCAGTACTTC. The full variable domain, with the rest looked up from reference TRBV5-1 and TRBJ2-7, is KAGVTQTPRYLIKTRGQQVTLSCSPISGHRSVSWYQQTPGQGLQFLFEYFSETQRNKGNFPGRFSGRQFSNSRSEMNVSTLELGDSALYLCASRGQGSSYEQYFGPGTRLTVT.

This chain links TRBV3-1 (or the pseudogene TRBV3-2) with TRBJ2-2; 8 nucleotides match TRBD1. The CDR3 length is 15 residues. Per germline, CDR1 LGHDT and CDR2 YNNKEL (reference sequence). J gave up 5 bases and V 4 bases, and 6 bases lay outside the gene matches. CDR3 sequence reads: CASSRQGARTGELFF. The CDR3 DNA sequence: TGTGCCAGCAGCCGTCAGGGGGCGCGGACCGGGGAGCTGTTTTTT.

The V call is TRBV9, the J call TRBJ2-7; D unclear. With 2 bases removed from V and 6 bases from J, the gap between germline ends came to 12 bases. The CDR3 runs to 13 residues. Germline CDR1 and CDR2: SGDLS and YYNGEE. As DNA, the CDR3 is TGTGCCAGCAGCGTGGGTCAGCGCGGCGAGCAGTACTTC. Its translation: CASSVGQRGEQYF.